This TCR beta chain comes out of a study of blood T cell repertoires in COVID-19. Study context: COVID-19 samples collected from the United States, Italy and Spain covered acute and convalescent phases. In each case, the material was cDNA or gDNA derived from T cells, B-cell-depleted T cells, or PBMCs.

In the source study's methods: Amplification of reference gene primers was used by the study to estimate nucleated cell counts. Method: immunoSEQ multiplex PCR; TCRdb's copy keeps in-frame clones and lacks some. Clonal size and the V and J genes are those of that table, whereas D and trimming came from the DNA. The sample yields roughly 150,000 clones, approximately 87% seen once. Sequenced sample: peripheral blood. The receptor comes from an elderly man with acute or convalescent COVID-19.

The CDR3 DNA follows: TGTGCCAGCTCACCACAGGGGCCCTCTGGAAACACCATATATTTT. Protein: CASSPQGPSGNTIYF. The chain recombines TRBV18 with TRBJ1-3; tentative D call: TRBD1 (5 bases). V was clipped by 1 base and J by 0 bases, with 7 bases between them. The CDR3 sequence is 15 residues long. In germline, CDR1 is KGHSH, CDR2 LQKENI.